This T cell receptor (beta chain) was captured in a study of TIL therapy for anti-PD-1-resistant metastatic lung cancer. Time point meaning: pre-treatment sample, taken before nivolumab and TIL therapy. Adults with stage 4 NSCLC were enrolled in a phase I trial. Trimming removed 3 bases from V and 4 bases from J, with 16 bases in between. The CDR3 sequence is 17 residues long. Per germline, CDR1 LNHDA and CDR2 SQIVND (reference sequence). The libraries were made with immunoSEQ v3. The protocol was immunoSEQ multiplex PCR, while the TCRdb copy is restricted to in-frame clones and leaves out a portion. The sample holds 55,000 to 70,000 clones; around 87% are singletons and the top ten take 2.5% to 3%.

The V call is TRBV19, the J call TRBJ2-6; D gene ambiguous. The source of this sequence is a person between 25 and 79 years old with non-small cell lung cancer. Sequenced here: blood, sampled at baseline. The CDR3: CASSIGVTTAGANVLTF. The CDR3, as DNA: TGTGCCAGTAGTATTGGCGTAACTACGGCCGGGGCCAACGTCCTGACTTTC.